This entry lists 2 T cell receptor beta chains sequenced from one sample in a study of Ad26.COV2.S vaccination and SARS-CoV-2 variants. Here immunoSEQ multiplex PCR was the method, and the copy in TCRdb shows in-frame clones only, minus some. Among about 420,000 clones listed, around nine tenths were seen once. Treatment of the sample: around 19 received Ad26.COV2.S at low or high dose, single or two shots; five or six received placebo; per-sample allocation not given. Day 63 following the first vaccine or placebo injection was when the samples were taken. Specimen: peripheral blood, collected in a trial of Ad26.COV2.S vaccine versus placebo. These receptors all come from a person between 18 and 59 years old who received the Ad26.COV2.S COVID-19 vaccine or a placebo.

The chain employs TRBV7-9 and TRBJ2-2; TRBD2 matches 11 bases. CDR1 is SEHNR, CDR2 FQNEAQ, per germline (reference sequence). CDR3 length equals 15 residues. With 6 bases clipped from V and 3 bases from J, the junction kept 3 bases outside the gene matches. CDR3 loop: CASSPSGGYTGELFF. DNA of the CDR3: TGTGCCAGCAGTCCTAGCGGGGGGTACACCGGGGAGCTGTTTTTT.

The V gene is TRBV11-2, the J gene TRBJ1-1; no reliable D call. The CDR3 covers 14 residues. V was clipped by 4 bases and J by 1 base, with 10 bases between them. Germline CDR1 reads SGHAT; CDR2 reads FQNNGV. The DNA for the CDR3 is TGTGCCAGCAGCTCTAGATCCTCGAACACTGAAGCTTTCTTT. Protein product: CASSSRSSNTEAFF.